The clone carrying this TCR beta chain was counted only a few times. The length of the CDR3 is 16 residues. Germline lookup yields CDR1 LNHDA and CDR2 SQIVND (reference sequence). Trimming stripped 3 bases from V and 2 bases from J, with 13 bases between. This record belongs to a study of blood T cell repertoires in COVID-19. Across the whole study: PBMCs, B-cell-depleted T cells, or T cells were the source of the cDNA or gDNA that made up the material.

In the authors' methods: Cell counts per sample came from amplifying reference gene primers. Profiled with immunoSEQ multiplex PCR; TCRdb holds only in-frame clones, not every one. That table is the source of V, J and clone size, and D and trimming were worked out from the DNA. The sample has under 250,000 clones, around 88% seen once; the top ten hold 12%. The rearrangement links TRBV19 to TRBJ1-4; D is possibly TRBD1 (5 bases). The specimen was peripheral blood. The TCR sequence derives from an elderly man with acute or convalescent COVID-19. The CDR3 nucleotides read TGTGCCAGTAGTATTGGCCAGGGCCTCACTAATGAAAAACTGTTTTTT. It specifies CASSIGQGLTNEKLFF.